This T cell receptor (beta chain) was documented in a study of OX40 agonist ivuxolimab in advanced cancers. Study-wide context: Six ivuxolimab dose levels, 0.01 to 10 mg/kg, were given intravenously every 2 weeks.

The germline V and J ends were trimmed by 5 bases and 4 bases, with 9 bases remaining between them. Germline loops: CDR1 SGHVS, CDR2 FQNEAQ. The CDR3 has 12 residues. Study-wide results and caveats: Individuals who were partial responders at 0.1-3.0 mg/kg had clonal expansion that ranked among the lowest. Dose levels from 0.1 to 3.0 mg/kg saw CD4+ and CD8+ blood T cells expand clonally by week 6.

Libraries were prepared by immunoSEQ multiplex PCR; TCRdb keeps only in-frame clonotypes and omits some of them. Of some 140,000 clones in the sample, less than 95% were seen once. This clone was found once. Its antigen is undetermined. V and J are TRBV7-8 and TRBJ2-7; TRBD2 is a possible D gene (5 bases). Source: CD4+ or CD8+ T cells sorted from blood, taken in a trial of the OX40 agonist ivuxolimab. This TCR came from an adult with an advanced solid tumor such as melanoma, head and neck, liver or kidney cancer. DNA of the CDR3: TGTGCCAGCAGCAACACTAGATACGAGCAGTACTTC. It specifies CASSNTRYEQYF.